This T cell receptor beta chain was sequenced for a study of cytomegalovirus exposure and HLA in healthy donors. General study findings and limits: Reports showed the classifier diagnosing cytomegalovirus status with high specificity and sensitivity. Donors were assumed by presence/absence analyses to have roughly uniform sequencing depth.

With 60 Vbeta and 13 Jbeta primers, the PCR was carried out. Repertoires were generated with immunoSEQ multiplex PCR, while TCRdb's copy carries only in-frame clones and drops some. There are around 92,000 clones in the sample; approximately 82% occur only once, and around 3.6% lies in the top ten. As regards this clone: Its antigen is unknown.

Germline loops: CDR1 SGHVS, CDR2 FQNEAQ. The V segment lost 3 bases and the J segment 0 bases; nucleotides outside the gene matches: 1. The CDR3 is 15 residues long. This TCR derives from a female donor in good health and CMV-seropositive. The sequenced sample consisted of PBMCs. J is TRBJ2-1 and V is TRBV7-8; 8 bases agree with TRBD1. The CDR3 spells CASSFTGGSYNEQFF. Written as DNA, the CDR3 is TGTGCCAGCAGCTTCACAGGGGGCTCCTACAATGAGCAGTTCTTC.